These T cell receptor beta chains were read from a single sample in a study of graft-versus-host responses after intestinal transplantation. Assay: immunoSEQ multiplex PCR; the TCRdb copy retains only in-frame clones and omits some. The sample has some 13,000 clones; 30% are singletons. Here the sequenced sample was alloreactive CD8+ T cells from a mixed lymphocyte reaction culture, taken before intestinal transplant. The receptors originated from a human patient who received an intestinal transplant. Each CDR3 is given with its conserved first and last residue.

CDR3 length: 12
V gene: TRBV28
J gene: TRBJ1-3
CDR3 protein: CASSYQGNTIYF

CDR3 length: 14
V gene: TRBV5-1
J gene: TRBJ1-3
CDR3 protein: CASSLGAPGNTIYF

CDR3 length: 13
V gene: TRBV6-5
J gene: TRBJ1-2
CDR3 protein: CASSYFWGNGYTF

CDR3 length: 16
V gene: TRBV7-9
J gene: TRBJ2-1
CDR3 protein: CASSLEASAPYNEQFF

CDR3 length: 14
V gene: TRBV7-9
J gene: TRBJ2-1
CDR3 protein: CASSWDSSYNEQFF

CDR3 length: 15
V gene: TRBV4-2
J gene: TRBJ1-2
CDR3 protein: CASSHAQGEEDGYTF

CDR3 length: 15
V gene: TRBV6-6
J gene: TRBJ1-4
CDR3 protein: CASSYSGSPGEKLFF

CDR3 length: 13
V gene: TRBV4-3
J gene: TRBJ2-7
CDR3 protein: CASSQHVTYEQYF

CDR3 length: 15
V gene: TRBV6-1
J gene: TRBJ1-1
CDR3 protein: CASSAGPGPVSEAFF

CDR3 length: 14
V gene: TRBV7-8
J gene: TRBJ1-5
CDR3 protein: CASREGGSNQPQHF

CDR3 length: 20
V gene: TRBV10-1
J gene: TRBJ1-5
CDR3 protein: CASSESTVMGVVWGNQPQHF

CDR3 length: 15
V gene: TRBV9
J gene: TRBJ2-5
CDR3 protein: CASSVVEFISETQYF

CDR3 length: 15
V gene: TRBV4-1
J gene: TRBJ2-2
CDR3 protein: CASSQPGRGPGELFF

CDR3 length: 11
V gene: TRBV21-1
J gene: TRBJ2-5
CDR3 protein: CASSKQETQYF

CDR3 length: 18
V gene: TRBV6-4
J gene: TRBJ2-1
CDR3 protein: CASSTWGGLADTYNEQFF

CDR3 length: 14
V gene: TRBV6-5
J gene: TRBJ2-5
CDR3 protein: CASSYGQGQETQYF

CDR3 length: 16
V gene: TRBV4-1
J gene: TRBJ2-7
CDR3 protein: CASSQLTQGAWGEQYF

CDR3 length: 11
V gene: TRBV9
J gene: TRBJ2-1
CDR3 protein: CASSWGDEQFF

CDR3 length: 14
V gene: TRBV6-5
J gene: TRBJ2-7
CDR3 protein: CASSLGQGGYEQYF

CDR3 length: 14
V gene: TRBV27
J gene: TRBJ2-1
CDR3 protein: CASSPLTGVNEQFF

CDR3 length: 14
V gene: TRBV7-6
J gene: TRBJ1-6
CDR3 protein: CASSSGQGYSPLHF

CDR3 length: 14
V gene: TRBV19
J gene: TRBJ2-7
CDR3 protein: CASSITSGAYEQYF

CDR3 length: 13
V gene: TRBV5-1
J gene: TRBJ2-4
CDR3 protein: CASSFRGSNIQYF